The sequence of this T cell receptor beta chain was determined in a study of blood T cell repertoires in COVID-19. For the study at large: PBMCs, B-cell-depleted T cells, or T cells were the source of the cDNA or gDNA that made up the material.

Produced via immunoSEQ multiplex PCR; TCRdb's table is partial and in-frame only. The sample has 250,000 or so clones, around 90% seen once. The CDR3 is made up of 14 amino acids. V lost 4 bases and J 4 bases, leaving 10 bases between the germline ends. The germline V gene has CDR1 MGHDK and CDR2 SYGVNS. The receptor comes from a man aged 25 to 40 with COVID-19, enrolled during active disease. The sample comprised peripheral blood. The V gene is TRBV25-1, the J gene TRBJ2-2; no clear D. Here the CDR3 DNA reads TGTGCCAGCAGTGCGACTGCCATCACCGGGGAGCTGTTTTTT. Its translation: CASSATAITGELFF. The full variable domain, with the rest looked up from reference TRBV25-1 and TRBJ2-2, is EADIYQTPRYLVIGTGKKITLECSQTMGHDKMYWYQQDPGMELHLIHYSYGVNSTEKGDLSSESTVSRIRTEHFPLTLESARPSHTSQYLCASSATAITGELFFGEGSRLTVL.